This TCR beta chain was documented in a study of OX40 agonist ivuxolimab in advanced cancers. For the study at large: The study gave patients intravenous ivuxolimab at 0.01 to 10 mg/kg every 2 weeks. Patients undergoing dose escalation presented with hepatocellular carcinoma, melanoma, renal cell or head and neck cancer. Among those treated, three patients had partial responses, one with hepatocellular carcinoma and two with cutaneous melanoma.

This table comes from immunoSEQ multiplex PCR, and its TCRdb copy is limited to in-frame clones, with some not included. This table has 36,000 or so clones, under 85% appearing once. The CDR3 has 15 amino acids. Looked up from germline, CDR1 is SQVTM and CDR2 is ANQGSEA. V was clipped by 4 bases and J by 10 bases; unmatched bases: 17. J is TRBJ1-1 and V is TRBV29-1; 8 nucleotides line up with TRBD1. The material was CD4+ or CD8+ T cells sorted from blood, obtained in a trial of the OX40 agonist ivuxolimab. The source of this sequence is an adult with an advanced solid tumor such as melanoma, head and neck, liver or kidney cancer. CDR3 DNA sequence: TGCAGCGTTGCGATGCATCAGGGGGCCCTCGGTGGAGCTTTCTTT. Translation: CSVAMHQGALGGAFF.